The rows below give T cell receptor beta chains drawn from one sample of a study of T cell responses to AZD1222 COVID-19 vaccine. Sequenced by immunoSEQ multiplex PCR; TCRdb stores in-frame clones only, minus some. The sample yields roughly 100,000 clones, 80% to 95% seen once. The material was peripheral blood, obtained 28 days after the second AZD1222 dose. These receptors were obtained from an adult who received the AZD1222 COVID-19 vaccine. CDR3s leave out the opening cysteine and the closing phenylalanine or tryptophan.

j_call v_call cdr3_aa
TRBJ2-7 TRBV13 ASSLDAYEQY
TRBJ1-4 TRBV19 ASSIGRGQEKLF
TRBJ1-6 TRBV18 ASSPEAYNSPLH
TRBJ1-4 TRBV7-3 ASSPDKGEKLF
TRBJ2-1 TRBV7-2 ASQLAGVSNEQF
TRBJ2-7 TRBV7-9 ASSQARTGAIHSYEQY
TRBJ1-6 TRBV3-1/TRBV3-2 ASSQDQGSPLH
TRBJ2-1 TRBV6-2/TRBV6-3 ASSYNGYVPYNEQF
TRBJ2-2 TRBV5-4 ASNGAANTGELF
TRBJ1-5 TRBV19 ASSGTPGTGRDQPQH
TRBJ1-1 TRBV9 ASSGTSGLPTEAF
TRBJ2-5 TRBV11-1 ASSQNVGKETQY
TRBJ1-3 TRBV10-3 AISEWDFSGNTIY
TRBJ1-2 TRBV29-1 SGEQGVDGYT
TRBJ2-7 TRBV4-2 ASSQSSGTGPSEQY
TRBJ1-3 TRBV11-2 ASSLGDRHPVGGNTIY
TRBJ2-1 TRBV7-3 ASSLNAPSQEQF
TRBJ1-1 TRBV11-2 ASSPGTGERSEAF
TRBJ2-3 TRBV19 ASSTRTSGITDTQY
TRBJ1-3 TRBV6-5 ATEGPGNTIY
TRBJ2-4 TRBV9 ASRVTGTPKNIQY
TRBJ1-6 TRBV12-3/TRBV12-4 ASSSTRPSPLH
TRBJ1-5 TRBV5-1 ASSSAGGQEPQH
TRBJ1-5 TRBV11-3 ASSLGHLRRNQPQH
TRBJ1-1 TRBV2 AKGGMNTEAF